This entry lists 26 T cell receptor beta chains sequenced from one sample in a study of blood T cell repertoires in COVID-19 (dated by TCRdb to 2018 to 2021). Libraries were made using the immunoSEQ multiplex PCR assay. The table comes from immuneACCESS by way of TCRdb, which keeps in-frame sequences with V and J called. Part of the clones is missing from these tables; in studies checked, under half for an unresolved V gene and the rest for unknown reasons. This sample is represented by 70,000 or so clones; 88% of them were singletons. The ten largest clones add up to 1.3% to 1.5% of the sample. The sample consisted of peripheral blood. The receptors were gathered from a human donor in a cohort sampled during active COVID-19.

This sequence joins TRBV28 and TRBJ2-7; D may be TRBD2 (5 bases). V dropped 6 bases and J dropped 5 bases, with 23 bases sitting between them. This CDR3 is built from 16 residues. Germline V gene data show CDR1 as MDHEN and CDR2 as SYDVKM. CDR3 DNA sequence: TGTGCCAGCAGGGAAGCCACCTTAGCGCCTCAGGACGAGCAGTACTTC. Translation gives CASREATLAPQDEQYF.

This rearrangement joins TRBV5-1 to TRBJ1-1; TRBD1 matches 7 bases. Trimming cost V 0 bases and J 11 bases; bases outside gene matches: 16. This CDR3 region has 16 residues. Per germline, CDR1 SGHRS and CDR2 YFSETQ. CDR3 residues: CASSLGSRQGPAVAFF. The CDR3, as DNA: TGCGCCAGCAGCTTGGGATCCAGACAGGGTCCGGCTGTCGCTTTCTTT.

V and J are TRBV11-2 and TRBJ2-1; 15 bases match TRBD2. Trimming removed 1 base from V and 10 bases from J; junction bases left unmatched: 2. The CDR3 runs 15 residues. The germline gives CDR1 SGHAT, CDR2 FQNNGV. CDR3 loop: CASSLGGTSGREQFF. The CDR3 DNA reads as TGTGCCAGCAGCTTAGGAGGGACTAGCGGGAGGGAGCAGTTCTTC. Filled out from reference TRBV11-2 and TRBJ2-1, the complete variable domain reads EAGVAQSPRYKIIEKRQSVAFWCNPISGHATLYWYQQILGQGPKLLIQFQNNGVVDDSQLPKDRFSAERLKGVDSTLKIQPAKLEDSAVYLCASSLGGTSGREQFFGPGTRLTVL.

This clone was observed once. The V call is TRBV9, the J call TRBJ1-1; D not resolved. Germline V gene data show CDR1 as SGDLS and CDR2 as YYNGEE. The CDR3 spans 14 residues. Trimming shortened V by 4 bases and J by 1 base, and 11 bases separated the two germline ends. CDR3 sequence: CASSSEAGNTEAFF. The CDR3 bases are TGTGCCAGCAGCTCAGAGGCGGGGAACACTGAAGCTTTCTTT.

This chain links TRBV9 with TRBJ2-3; 13 bases fit TRBD2. This CDR3 contains 17 residues. Losses at the gene ends were 0 bases for V and 5 bases for J; bases not matched to a gene: 6. CDR1 and CDR2 (germline): SGDLS, YYNGEE. The CDR3 region is CASSVDVRLAGGDTQYF. DNA of the CDR3: TGTGCCAGCAGCGTAGACGTAAGACTAGCGGGAGGAGATACGCAGTATTTT.

A remark on this clone: The junction and the germline gene differ at one end; a read error may be behind it. V usage is TRBV28 and J usage is TRBJ1-1, with D hard to call. The CDR3 spans 10 residues. Germline lookup yields CDR1 MDHEN and CDR2 SYDVKM. The CDR3 loop is CVSRATEAFF. The CDR3 DNA is TGTGTCAGCCGAGCCACTGAAGCTTTCTTT.

The chain combines TRBV7-2 with TRBJ2-1, with D unclear. The CDR3 has 15 residues. Germline V gene data show CDR1 as SGHTA and CDR2 as FQGNSA. V lost 1 base and J lost 2, with 9 bases in between. The CDR3 spells CASSLDTTTYNEQFF. Written as DNA, the CDR3 is TGTGCCAGCAGCTTAGACACTACCACCTACAATGAGCAGTTCTTC.

This chain joins TRBV7-9 and TRBJ2-2; 12 bases are a match to TRBD2. The CDR3 covers 15 residues. From germline, CDR1 is SEHNR and CDR2 FQNEAQ (reference sequence). Trimming at V came to 5 bases and at J to 4 bases, leaving 2 bases not matched to a gene. The CDR3 DNA reads TGTGCCAGCAGCACGGGACTAGCGGGCACCGGGGAGCTGTTTTTT. Translating it yields CASSTGLAGTGELFF.

This chain connects TRBV27 to TRBJ2-1; 11 bases map to TRBD2. CDR3 size: 17 residues. Germline V gene data show CDR1 as MNHEY and CDR2 as SMNVEV (reference sequence). The V segment lost 3 bases and the J segment 7 bases; nucleotides outside the gene matches: 11. CDR3 loop: CASSFRQTSGRGNEQFF. The CDR3, as DNA: TGTGCCAGCAGTTTTCGCCAAACTAGCGGGAGAGGGAATGAGCAGTTCTTC.

The chain is built from TRBV4-2 and TRBJ2-7, with 7 bases identical to TRBD2. V was clipped by 1 base and J by 1 base; unmatched bases: 1. Germline lookup yields CDR1 LGHNA and CDR2 YNFKEQ. The CDR3 length is 14 residues. CDR3 sequence: CASSQVGRSYEQYF. The CDR3 DNA reads TGTGCCAGCAGCCAAGTCGGGAGGTCCTACGAGCAGTACTTC.

The chain employs TRBV19 and TRBJ2-3, with TRBD2 identical over 13 bases. Germline V gene sequence: CDR1 LNHDA, CDR2 SQIVND (reference sequence). With 6 bases clipped from V and 5 bases from J, the junction kept 5 bases outside the gene matches. The CDR3 is 15 amino acids. The CDR3 here is CASSLGLAGVDTQYF. The CDR3 DNA sequence: TGTGCCAGTAGCCTCGGACTAGCGGGAGTAGATACGCAGTATTTT.

The DNA for the CDR3 is TGCGCCAGCAGCTTGGCCGAGGGAAGTGGTACTGAAGCTTTCTTT. Translating gives CASSLAEGSGTEAFF. The chain couples TRBV5-1 to TRBJ1-1, with D unclear. Trimming cost V 0 bases and J 5 bases, with 14 bases left between them. Germline lookup yields CDR1 SGHRS and CDR2 YFSETQ. The CDR3 is made up of 15 amino acids.

There are a few counts of this clone. The rearrangement joins TRBV18 to TRBJ2-7; D gene unclear. In germline, CDR1 is KGHSH, CDR2 LQKENI. The CDR3 is made up of 12 amino acids. Between the trimmed V and J ends, which lost 3 bases and 5 bases, there was a span of 8 bases. CDR3 in amino acids: CASSPETHEQYF. The CDR3 DNA reads TGTGCCAGCTCACCGGAGACCCACGAGCAGTACTTC.

The chain uses TRBV25-1 and TRBJ1-2, with 10 bases fitting TRBD1. J lost 5 bases, V lost 3 bases, and 9 bases had no gene match. The V gene's germline CDR1 is MGHDK and CDR2 SYGVNS. The CDR3 is made up of 16 amino acids. The CDR3, as DNA: TGTGCCAGCAGTGACCACCTGGGACAGGGGATTTATGGCTACACCTTC. Its protein product is CASSDHLGQGIYGYTF.

In its sample, this clone was seen once. The V and J genes are TRBV6-5 and TRBJ2-1; the match to TRBD2 covers 10 bases. Trimming cost V 6 bases and J 1 base; bases outside gene matches: 3. The CDR3 totals 15 residues. The germline V gene has CDR1 MNHEY and CDR2 SVGAGI. For the CDR3, the DNA is TGTGCCAGCAGCAAACTAGCGGGATCCTACAATGAGCAGTTCTTC. It is translated as CASSKLAGSYNEQFF.

The rearrangement links TRBV18 to TRBJ2-1; 9 nucleotides line up with TRBD2. V shed 0 bases and J 7 bases; nucleotides not matched to a gene: 7. CDR3 length equals 16 residues. CDR1 is KGHSH, CDR2 LQKENI, per germline. CDR3 in DNA: TGTGCCAGCTCACCACCGGGACTAGCTTTTGGTAATGAGCAGTTCTTC. Its translation is CASSPPGLAFGNEQFF. The full variable domain, rest sourced from reference TRBV18 and TRBJ2-1, is NAGVMQNPRHLVRRRGQEARLRCSPMKGHSHVYWYRQLPEEGLKFMVYLQKENIIDESGMPKERFSAEFPKEGPSILRIQQVVRGDSAAYFCASSPPGLAFGNEQFFGPGTRLTVL.

The chain carries TRBV7-6 and TRBJ2-7; 11 positions agree with TRBD2. Germline V CDR1 and CDR2: SGHVS, FNYEAQ. The ends lost 4 bases at V and 6 bases at J; junction bases unmatched: 2. The CDR3 is made up of 13 amino acids. CDR3 residues: CASSSTSGAEQYV. The CDR3 DNA reads TGTGCCAGCAGCTCGACTAGCGGGGCCGAGCAGTACGTC.

V is TRBV10-3 and J is TRBJ2-2; 8 bases are a match to TRBD2. Germline loops: CDR1 ENHRY, CDR2 SYGVKD. Germline trimming cut 6 bases from V and 1 base from J; bases unmatched to any gene: 4. This CDR3 comprises 15 residues. The CDR3 DNA is TGTGCCATCAGCCAGCGGGAGTGGAACACCGGGGAGCTGTTTTTT. Protein: CAISQREWNTGELFF.

Sample share makes this clone medium-sized. V is TRBV19 and J is TRBJ1-2; perhaps TRBD1 as D (6 bases). V gave up 3 bases and J gave up 4 bases, with 9 bases separating them. The CDR3 has 13 residues. Germline CDR1 LNHDA, CDR2 SQIVND (reference sequence). The CDR3 region has the DNA TGTGCCAGTAGTATCGGGGGGCCCTATGGCTACACCTTC. Its protein product is CASSIGGPYGYTF.

This rearrangement joins TRBV3-1 (or the pseudogene TRBV3-2) to TRBJ2-7; TRBD1 might be the D (6 bases). Per the germline V gene, CDR1 is LGHDT and CDR2 is YNNKEL (reference sequence). The ends were cut back, 4 bases at V and 2 bases at J, with 12 bases in the middle. CDR3 length: 14 amino acids. Written as DNA, the CDR3 is TGTGCCAGCAGCCTTTCTTGGGGGCCCTACGAGCAGTACTTC. This translates into CASSLSWGPYEQYF.

This clone was found a few times. Written as DNA, the CDR3 is TGTGCCAGTACCCCTGCGGGGTACATACCCAACACCGGGGAGCTGTTTTTT. Translating gives CASTPAGYIPNTGELFF. J is TRBJ2-2 and V is TRBV19; TRBD2 is a possible D gene (6 bases). The ends were cut back, 7 bases at V and 2 bases at J, with 20 bases in the middle. Germline V gene data show CDR1 as LNHDA and CDR2 as SQIVND (reference sequence). The CDR3 is made up of 17 amino acids.

This clone was counted a single time. The chain links TRBV7-9 to TRBJ1-1; tentative D call: TRBD1 (6 bases). The CDR3 covers 15 residues. In germline, CDR1 is SEHNR, CDR2 FQNEAQ (reference sequence). The V end lost 3 bases, the J end lost 2 bases, and 13 bases lay between the germline ends. The CDR3 region is CASSFSAGTNTEAFF. In nucleotides, the CDR3 is TGTGCCAGCAGCTTTTCTGCCGGGACAAACACTGAAGCTTTCTTT.

This clone was recorded only once. The chain carries TRBV27 and TRBJ1-5; 9 bases agree with TRBD1. With V trimmed by 6 bases and J by 9 bases, 9 bases remained unmatched. The germline gives CDR1 MNHEY, CDR2 SMNVEV (reference sequence). The CDR3 has 14 amino acids. CDR3 in DNA: TGTGCCAGCAGCCCGTCACAGGGGGCCGGGCCCCAGCATTTT. As protein: CASSPSQGAGPQHF.

The count of this clone is one. V is TRBV15 and J is TRBJ2-7, with 9 bases matching TRBD1. The germline CDR1 and CDR2 sequences are LNHNV and YYDKDF (reference sequence). With V trimmed by 3 bases and J by 7 bases, 7 bases remained unmatched. The CDR3 extends over 14 amino acids. The CDR3 nucleotides are TGTGCCACCAGCAGGGGACAGGGTCAGGGGGAGCAGTACGTC. Encoded protein: CATSRGQGQGEQYV.

The DNA of the CDR3 is TGTGCCAGCAGCCAGACTAGCGCTTCCTACAATGAGCAGTTCTTC. Residues: CASSQTSASYNEQFF. The rearrangement uses TRBV7-2 and TRBJ2-1; 8 nucleotides agree with TRBD2. CDR1 is SGHTA and CDR2 is FQGNSA in the germline V gene. The CDR3 totals 15 residues. With V trimmed by 5 bases and J by 1 base, 4 bases remained unmatched.

This sequence joins TRBV7-9 and TRBJ2-1; 9 positions agree with TRBD1. The CDR3 totals 14 residues. Germline values: CDR1 SEHNR, CDR2 FQNEAQ (reference sequence). The trim removed 8 bases at V and 9 bases at J, leaving 11 bases unmatched. CDR3 DNA sequence: TGTGCCAGCGAATCGACGGACAGGGGCACTGAGCAGTTCTTC. This codes for CASESTDRGTEQFF.